This T cell receptor (beta chain) was documented in a study of blood T cell repertoires in COVID-19. TCRdb's copy holds only in-frame clones and misses some; the assay was immunoSEQ multiplex PCR. The repertoire holds 75,000 to 85,000 clones, with approximately 88% as singletons. The germline CDR1 and CDR2 sequences are SGHNT and YENEEA. The CDR3 is 15 residues long. With 0 bases removed from V and 0 bases from J, the gap between germline ends came to 6 bases. This receptor was taken from a human donor in a cohort sampled during active COVID-19. This sequence joins TRBV11-3 and TRBJ2-1; no reliable D call. Sequencing used peripheral blood. The CDR3 protein is CASSLDWSSYNEQFF. The CDR3 DNA sequence: TGTGCCAGCAGCTTAGATTGGAGCTCCTACAATGAGCAGTTCTTC.